This TCR beta chain derives from a study of long-term antiretroviral therapy in people with HIV. Broader study findings: From the mid-2000s to the late 2010s, blood was obtained, possibly while participants received older ART regimens.

A remark on this clone: Its antigen remains unknown.

The CDR3 is made up of 14 amino acids. Deletions cut 4 bases from V and 1 base from J, with 11 bases between. Germline V gene data show CDR1 as SSHAT and CDR2 as FNYEAQ (reference sequence). At survey level, the immunoSEQ assay was run in its v3.0 version. It was about 35,000-50,000 T-cell genomes per sample that sequencing targeted. Profiling relied on immunoSEQ multiplex PCR, and the TCRdb table lists in-frame clones only, not all of them. The table has 30,000 to 35,000 clones, about three quarters seen once; the top ten hold 7.5% to 9.5%. The sequence came from a woman aged 45-65 years with HIV. The sequencing here drew on unsorted PBMCs, taken 3.1 years after starting antiretroviral therapy. The J gene is TRBJ2-7, the V gene TRBV7-7, with D possibly matching TRBD2 (5 bases). For the CDR3, the DNA is TGTGCCAGCAGCTCAACGGCGGGTTCCTACGAGCAGTACTTC. This codes for CASSSTAGSYEQYF.